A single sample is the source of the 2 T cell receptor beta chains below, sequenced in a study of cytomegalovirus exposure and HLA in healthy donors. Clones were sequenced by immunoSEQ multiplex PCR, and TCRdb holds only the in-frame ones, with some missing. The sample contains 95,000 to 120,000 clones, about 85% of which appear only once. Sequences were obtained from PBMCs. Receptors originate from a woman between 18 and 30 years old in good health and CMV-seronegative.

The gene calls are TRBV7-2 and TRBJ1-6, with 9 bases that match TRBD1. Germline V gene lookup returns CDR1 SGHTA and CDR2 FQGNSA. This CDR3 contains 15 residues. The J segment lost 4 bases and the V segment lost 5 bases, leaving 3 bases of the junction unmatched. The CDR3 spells CASSAGTGYNSPLHF. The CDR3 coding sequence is TGTGCCAGCAGCGCCGGGACAGGGTATAATTCACCCCTCCACTTT.

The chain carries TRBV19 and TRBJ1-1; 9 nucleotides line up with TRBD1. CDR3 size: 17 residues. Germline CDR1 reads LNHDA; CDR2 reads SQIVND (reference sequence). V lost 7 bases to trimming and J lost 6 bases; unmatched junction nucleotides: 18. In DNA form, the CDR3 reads TGTGCCAGTACCCAACAGCAGGCAGGGACAGGGCACCCTGAAGCTTTCTTT. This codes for CASTQQQAGTGHPEAFF.